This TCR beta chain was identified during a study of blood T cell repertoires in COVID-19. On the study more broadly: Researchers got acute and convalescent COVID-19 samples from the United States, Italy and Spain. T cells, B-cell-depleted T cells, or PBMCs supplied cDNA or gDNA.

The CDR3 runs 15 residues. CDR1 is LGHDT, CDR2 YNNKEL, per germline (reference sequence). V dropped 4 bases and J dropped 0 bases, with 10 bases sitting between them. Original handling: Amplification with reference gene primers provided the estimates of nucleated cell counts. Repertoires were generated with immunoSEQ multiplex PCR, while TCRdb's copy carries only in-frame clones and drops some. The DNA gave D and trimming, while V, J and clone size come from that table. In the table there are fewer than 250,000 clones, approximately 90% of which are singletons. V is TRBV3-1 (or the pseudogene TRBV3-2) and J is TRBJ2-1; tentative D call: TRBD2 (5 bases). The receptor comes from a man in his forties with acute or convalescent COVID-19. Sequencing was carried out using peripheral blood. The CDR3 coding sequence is TGTGCCAGCAGCCCGGACGGGGACTCCTACAATGAGCAGTTCTTC. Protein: CASSPDGDSYNEQFF.